One TCR beta chain is described in this entry. Antigen specificity is unknown. The data originate from a study of T cells expressing NK-cell markers. Turning to the study itself: Sorted T-cell subsets CD3+CD56+NKG2C+, CD3+CD56+NKG2C- and CD3+CD56-NKG2C+ were TCR beta-sequenced. Eight donors were sequenced, seven testing HCMV-seropositive and one testing seronegative. Study-wide results and limits: About six donors showed dominant NKG2C+ clonotypes comprising about 1.0-7.5% of their CD8+ T cells.

After re-calling the 5' RACE reads, TCRdb lists one entry per CDR3 protein, DNA absent. The listing records roughly 380,000 distinct CDR3 sequences. Germline lookup yields CDR1 KGHSH and CDR2 LQKENI. The CDR3 is 16 amino acids. This sequence originates from a man aged 18-69 years in good health. The source material was blood T cells: a sorted CD56 or NKG2C T cell subset, CD4+ or CD8+ T cells, or bulk PBMC T cells (not recorded which). The rearrangement joins TRBV18 to TRBJ2-1; the D call of TRBD1 rests on TCRdb alone, since no DNA is present to check it. CDR3 sequence reads: CASSPRGTGSRDEQFF.